These 10 T cell receptor beta chains came from one sample sequenced in a study of blood T cell repertoires in COVID-19. Libraries were prepared by immunoSEQ multiplex PCR; TCRdb keeps only in-frame clonotypes and omits some of them. The repertoire holds hundreds of thousands of clones, with more than 70% as singletons. The sequencing sample was made of peripheral blood. These TCRs come from a woman aged 50 to 60 who had recovered from COVID-19.

The chain uses TRBV19 and TRBJ2-5; 12 bases map to TRBD1. Germline CDR1 is LNHDA and CDR2 is SQIVND (reference sequence). The junction had 5 bases not matched to a gene; V was cut back by 7 bases and J by 5 bases. The CDR3 runs to 14 residues. The DNA for the CDR3 is TGTGCCAGTAAGGGACAGGGGGCTTATGAGACCCAGTACTTC. Translating gives CASKGQGAYETQYF. Full variable domain (remainder filled in from reference TRBV19 and TRBJ2-5): DGGITQSPKYLFRKEGQNVTLSCEQNLNHDAMYWYRQDPGQGLRLIYYSQIVNDFQKGDIAEGYSVSREKKESFPLTVTSAQKNPTAFYLCASKGQGAYETQYFGPGTRLLVL.

The chain couples TRBV28 to TRBJ2-7; no clear D gene. Trimming cost V 1 base and J 0 bases, with 7 bases left between them. The CDR3 has 14 residues. Germline V gives CDR1 MDHEN, CDR2 SYDVKM. The CDR3 here is CASSLLRDSYEQYF. DNA of the CDR3: TGTGCCAGCAGTTTATTACGCGACTCCTACGAGCAGTACTTC.

This chain connects TRBV9 to TRBJ2-7; tentatively, D is TRBD1 (6 bases). This CDR3 has 14 residues. The germline V gene encodes CDR1 SGDLS and CDR2 YYNGEE. Trimming pared 3 bases from V and 3 bases from J, leaving 13 bases between. The CDR3 region is CASSASTGGYEQYF. DNA of the CDR3: TGTGCCAGCAGCGCTTCGACAGGAGGCTACGAGCAGTACTTC.

This rearrangement joins TRBV9 to TRBJ2-3; perhaps TRBD2 as D (5 bases). The CDR3 is made up of 16 amino acids. The V gene lost 1 base and the J gene lost 0 bases, with 12 bases spanning the gap. CDR1 is SGDLS, CDR2 YYNGEE, per germline. The CDR3 nucleotides read TGTGCCAGCAGCGTACTAGCCCGCGGGAGCACAGATACGCAGTATTTT. This gives the protein CASSVLARGSTDTQYF.

The gene calls are TRBV29-1 and TRBJ1-1; D may be TRBD1 (5 bases). Per germline, CDR1 SQVTM and CDR2 ANQGSEA. V lost 4 bases and J lost 5, with 11 bases in between. This CDR3 has 12 residues. The CDR3 DNA sequence: TGCAGCGTTGGGGTGCAGGGAACTGAAGCTTTCTTT. This translates into CSVGVQGTEAFF. The whole variable domain, remainder taken from reference TRBV29-1 and TRBJ1-1, is SAVISQKPSRDICQRGTSLTIQCQVDSQVTMMFWYRQQPGQSLTLIATANQGSEATYESGFVIDKFPISRPNLTFSTLTVSNMSPEDSSIYLCSVGVQGTEAFFGQGTRLTVV.

This sequence joins TRBV4-3 and TRBJ2-6; a possible D gene is TRBD2 (7 bases). There are 18 residues in the CDR3. Germline V gives CDR1 LGHNA, CDR2 YSLEER. Trimming took 0 bases from V and 4 from J, leaving 16 bases between them. The CDR3 sequence is CASSQDLIGGTGANVLTF. The CDR3 DNA reads as TGCGCCAGCAGCCAAGATCTTATCGGGGGGACAGGGGCCAACGTCCTGACTTTC.

Concerning this clone itself: An end of the junction differs from the germline gene, which may be a read error. The genes are TRBV20-1 and TRBJ2-4; D possibly corresponds to TRBD1 (5 bases). The CDR3 spans 13 residues. The germline V gene encodes CDR1 DFQATT and CDR2 SNEGSKA (reference sequence). The CDR3 sequence is CSASLTAENIQYF. As DNA, the CDR3 is TGCAGTGCTAGTCTGACAGCCGAAAACATTCAGTACTTC.

This clone appeared a single time. Here the CDR3 reads CASSFSETQYF. For the CDR3, the DNA is TGTGCCAGCAGTTTTTCGGAGACCCAGTACTTC. The genes are TRBV12-3 or TRBV12-4 and TRBJ2-5; D gene unclear. The CDR3 covers 11 residues. V lost 3 bases and J lost 5, with 4 bases in between.

The rearrangement links TRBV5-8 to TRBJ2-5; D is ambiguous. The CDR3 has 14 residues. Germline lookup yields CDR1 SGHTS and CDR2 YDEGEE. V was clipped by 3 bases and J by 0 bases, with 9 bases between them. The CDR3, as DNA: TGTGCCAGCAGCTCTTTCTCGGACCAAGAGACCCAGTACTTC. Its translation: CASSSFSDQETQYF.

The chain employs TRBV7-2 and TRBJ1-3; tentatively, D is TRBD1 (6 bases). The CDR3 is 17 amino acids. From germline, CDR1 is SGHTA and CDR2 FQGNSA. Trimming shortened V by 5 bases and J by 0 bases, and 17 bases separated the two germline ends. The CDR3 sequence: CASSPSIGTRSGNTIYF. As DNA, the CDR3 is TGTGCCAGCAGCCCGTCAATAGGGACACGCTCTGGAAACACCATATATTTT. The full variable domain, its missing parts supplied by reference TRBV7-2 and TRBJ1-3, is GAGVSQSPSNKVTEKGKDVELRCDPISGHTALYWYRQSLGQGLEFLIYFQGNSAPDKSGLPSDRFSAERTGGSVSTLTIQRTQQEDSAVYLCASSPSIGTRSGNTIYFGEGSWLTVV.